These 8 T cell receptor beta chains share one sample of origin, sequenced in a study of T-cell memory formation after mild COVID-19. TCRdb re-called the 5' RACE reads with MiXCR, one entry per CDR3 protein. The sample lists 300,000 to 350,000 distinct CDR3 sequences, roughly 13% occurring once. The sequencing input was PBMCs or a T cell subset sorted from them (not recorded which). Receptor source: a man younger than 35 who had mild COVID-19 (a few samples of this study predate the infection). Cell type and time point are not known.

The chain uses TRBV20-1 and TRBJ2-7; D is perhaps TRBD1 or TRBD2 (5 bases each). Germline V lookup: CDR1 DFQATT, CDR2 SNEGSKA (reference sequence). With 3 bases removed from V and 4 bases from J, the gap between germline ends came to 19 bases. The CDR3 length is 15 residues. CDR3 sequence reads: CSARPFIGTEYEQYF. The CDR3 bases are TGCAGTGCTAGGCCATTCATAGGGACGGAATACGAGCAGTACTTC.

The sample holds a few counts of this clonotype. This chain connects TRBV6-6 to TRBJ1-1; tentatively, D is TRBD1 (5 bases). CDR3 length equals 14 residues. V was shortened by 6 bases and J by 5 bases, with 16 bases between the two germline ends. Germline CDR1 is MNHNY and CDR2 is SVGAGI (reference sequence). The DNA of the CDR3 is TGTGCCAGCAGCCCCCGGGGGGGGTTGACTGAAGCTTTCTTT. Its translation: CASSPRGGLTEAFF.

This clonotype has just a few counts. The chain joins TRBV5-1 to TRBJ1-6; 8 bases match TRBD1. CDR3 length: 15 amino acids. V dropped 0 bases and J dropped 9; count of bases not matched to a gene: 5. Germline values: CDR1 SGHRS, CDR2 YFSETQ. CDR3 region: CASSLEVDRGSPLHF. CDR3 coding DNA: TGCGCCAGCAGCTTGGAGGTAGACAGGGGTTCACCCCTCCACTTT.

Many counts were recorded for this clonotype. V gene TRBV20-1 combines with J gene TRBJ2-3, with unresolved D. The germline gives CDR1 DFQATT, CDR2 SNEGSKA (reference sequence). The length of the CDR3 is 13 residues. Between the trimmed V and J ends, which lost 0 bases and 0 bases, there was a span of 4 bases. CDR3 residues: CSARESSTDTQYF. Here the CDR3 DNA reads TGCAGTGCTAGAGAGTCAAGCACAGATACGCAGTATTTT.

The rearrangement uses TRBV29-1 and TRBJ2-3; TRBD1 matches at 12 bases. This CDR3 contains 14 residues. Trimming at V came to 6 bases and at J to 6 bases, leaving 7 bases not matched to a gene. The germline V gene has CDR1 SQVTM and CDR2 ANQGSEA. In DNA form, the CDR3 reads TGCAGCGTCAGGAGGGGACAGGGGGCTGATACGCAGTATTTT. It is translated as CSVRRGQGADTQYF.

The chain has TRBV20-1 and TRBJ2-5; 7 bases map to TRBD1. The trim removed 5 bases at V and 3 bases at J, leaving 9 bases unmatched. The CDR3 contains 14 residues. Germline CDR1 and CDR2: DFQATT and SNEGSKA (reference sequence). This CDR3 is CSAGLGGPKETQYF. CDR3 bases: TGCAGTGCTGGCTTAGGGGGCCCGAAAGAGACCCAGTACTTC.

The CDR3 DNA reads TGCGCCAGCAGCGTATCCCGAAGGGGGGAGACCCAGTACTTC. It encodes CASSVSRRGETQYF. J is TRBJ2-5 and V is TRBV5-1; maybe TRBD1 (6 bases). The germline gives CDR1 SGHRS, CDR2 YFSETQ. V was cut by 4 bases and J by 5 bases, with 15 bases left in between. The CDR3 is 14 amino acids.

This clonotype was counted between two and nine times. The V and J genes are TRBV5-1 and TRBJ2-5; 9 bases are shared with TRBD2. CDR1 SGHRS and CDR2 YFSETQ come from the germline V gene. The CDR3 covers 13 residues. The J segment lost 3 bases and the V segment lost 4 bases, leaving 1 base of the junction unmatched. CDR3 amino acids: CASSVAGEETQYF. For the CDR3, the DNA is TGCGCCAGCAGCGTAGCGGGAGAAGAGACCCAGTACTTC. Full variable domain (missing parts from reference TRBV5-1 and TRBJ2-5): KAGVTQTPRYLIKTRGQQVTLSCSPISGHRSVSWYQQTPGQGLQFLFEYFSETQRNKGNFPGRFSGRQFSNSRSEMNVSTLELGDSALYLCASSVAGEETQYFGPGTRLLVL.